What follows are 26 T cell receptor beta chains derived from one specimen sequenced in a study of breast tumors, draining lymph nodes, adjacent tissues. TCRdb reanalysed the multiplex PCR reads using MiXCR and keeps one entry per CDR3 protein. Here the sample spans 10,000 or so distinct CDR3 sequences, 35% to 55% being singletons. Source material: tumor-adjacent breast tissue. These receptors all stem from a female donor with breast cancer. Some clones in this sample may be carry-over from other donors' samples.

The chain couples TRBV20-1 to TRBJ2-5, with 7 bases aligning to TRBD1. The CDR3 extends over 13 amino acids. The V gene's germline CDR1 is DFQATT and CDR2 SNEGSKA (reference sequence). Trimming removed 3 bases from V and 1 base from J; junction bases left unmatched: 2. The CDR3 spells CSASRDSQETQYF. The CDR3, as DNA: TGCAGTGCTAGCCGGGACAGCCAAGAGACCCAGTACTTC.

Many counts were recorded for this clonotype. The rearrangement uses TRBV30 and TRBJ2-5; TRBD1 matches 12 bases. Germline assignment: CDR1 GTSNPN and CDR2 SVGIG (reference sequence). J gave up 5 bases and V 2 bases, and 6 bases lay outside the gene matches. CDR3 length: 15 amino acids. CDR3 DNA: TGTGCCTGGAGTCTCGGGACAGGGGGCGGCGAGACCCAGTACTTC. This translates into CAWSLGTGGGETQYF.

This chain links TRBV9 with TRBJ2-1, with 7 bases matching TRBD1. The length of the CDR3 is 16 residues. V lost 3 bases, J lost 4 bases, and 10 bases stayed unmatched. Germline V CDR1 and CDR2: SGDLS, YYNGEE. The CDR3 reads CASSGQGAKEYNEQFF. The CDR3 DNA is TGTGCCAGCAGCGGACAGGGAGCGAAGGAATACAATGAGCAGTTCTTC.

By sample share, this clonotype is medium-sized. The rearrangement joins TRBV9 to TRBJ2-5; D gene uncertain. Germline lookup yields CDR1 SGDLS and CDR2 YYNGEE. The CDR3 runs 12 residues. V gave up 0 bases and J gave up 3 bases, with 3 bases separating them. CDR3: CASSVDEETQYF. CDR3 in DNA: TGTGCCAGCAGCGTAGATGAAGAGACCCAGTACTTC.

The chain joins TRBV7-9 to TRBJ1-5; D might be TRBD1 (6 bases). The germline CDR1 and CDR2 sequences are SEHNR and FQNEAQ (reference sequence). This CDR3 region has 14 residues. V lost 5 bases and J 6 bases, leaving 14 bases between the germline ends. CDR3 sequence reads: CASSLTGFSQPQHF. In nucleotides, the CDR3 is TGTGCCAGCAGCCTGACAGGTTTCAGTCAGCCCCAGCATTTT.

This chain joins TRBV11-2 and TRBJ1-4, with a weak D call TRBD1 (5 bases). Germline V gene data show CDR1 as SGHAT and CDR2 as FQNNGV. Trimming pared 5 bases from V and 3 bases from J, leaving 19 bases between. This CDR3 region has 17 residues. The CDR3 sequence: CASSGRPGTAANEKLFF. In DNA, the CDR3 is TGTGCCAGCAGCGGTAGACCTGGGACGGCAGCTAATGAAAAACTGTTTTTT.

This chain links TRBV10-3 with TRBJ2-2; TRBD1 agrees at 8 bases. The CDR3 is 15 amino acids. CDR1 and CDR2 from the germline V gene are ENHRY and SYGVKD. Unmatched junction bases numbered 6, after V lost 6 bases and J lost 3 bases. CDR3 region: CAISTGTGYTGELFF. For the CDR3, the DNA is TGTGCCATCAGCACCGGGACAGGCTACACCGGGGAGCTGTTTTTT.

V usage is TRBV10-3 and J usage is TRBJ1-3; D may be TRBD1 (5 bases). The V end was cut by 6 bases, the J end by 0 bases, with 12 bases between. Germline V lookup: CDR1 ENHRY, CDR2 SYGVKD. The CDR3 runs to 15 residues. The CDR3 DNA follows: TGTGCCATCAGGGGGGGACTCAGCTCTGGAAACACCATATATTTT. It yields the protein CAIRGGLSSGNTIYF.

Judged by abundance, this clonotype is medium-sized. The gene calls are TRBV9 and TRBJ2-2, with 8 positions matching TRBD1. V trimming: 3 bases; J trimming: 5 bases; junction bases outside the gene matches: 3. This CDR3 has 14 residues. CDR1 and CDR2 from the germline V gene are SGDLS and YYNGEE. CDR3 sequence reads: CASSETGETGELFF. CDR3 DNA: TGTGCCAGCAGCGAGACAGGGGAAACCGGGGAGCTGTTTTTT.

This clonotype is medium-sized within its sample. The genes are TRBV2 and TRBJ1-4, with D hard to call. Between the trimmed V and J ends, which lost 4 bases and 5 bases, there was a span of 11 bases. The V gene's germline CDR1 is SNHLY and CDR2 FYNNEI. The CDR3 loop spans 14 amino acids. This chain's CDR3 is CASSVRQINEKLFF. CDR3 bases: TGTGCCAGCAGTGTTCGGCAGATAAATGAAAAACTGTTTTTT.

This chain uses TRBV20-1 with TRBJ1-3; D perhaps matches TRBD1 (6 bases). V was clipped by 1 base and J by 4 bases, with 14 bases between them. The CDR3 runs 15 residues. From germline, CDR1 is DFQATT and CDR2 SNEGSKA (reference sequence). CDR3 sequence (DNA): TGCAGTGCTAGAGGACCCCGAGGACAGGGAAACACCATATATTTT. Translated, it gives CSARGPRGQGNTIYF.

This clonotype has just a few counts. The V and J genes are TRBV12-3 or TRBV12-4 and TRBJ1-1; D possibly corresponds to TRBD1 (5 bases). The germline V and J ends were trimmed by 8 bases and 1 base, with 11 bases remaining between them. CDR3 length: 13 amino acids. CDR3 in amino acids: CASRGLQNTEAFF. Here the CDR3 DNA reads TGTGCCAGCCGGGGACTCCAGAACACTGAAGCTTTCTTT.

This clonotype rates as medium-sized. The chain is built from TRBV12-3 or TRBV12-4 and TRBJ2-7; the match to TRBD2 covers 13 bases. CDR3 length equals 15 residues. J lost 7 bases, V lost 6 bases, and 9 bases had no gene match. The CDR3 bases are TGTGCCAGCAGGTTCGGGACTAGCGGGGTGGGGGAGCAGTACTTC. Its translation is CASRFGTSGVGEQYF.

In this sample, this clonotype turned up many times. The rearrangement joins TRBV28 to TRBJ1-2; D not resolved. This CDR3 is built from 15 residues. V was cut by 3 bases and J by 2 bases, with 13 bases left in between. Per the germline V gene, CDR1 is MDHEN and CDR2 is SYDVKM. CDR3 coding DNA: TGTGCCAGCAGTTTTGTAGGAAGGAGGAACTATGGCTACACCTTC. It translates to CASSFVGRRNYGYTF.

This clonotype appeared many times. The rearrangement uses TRBV5-1 and TRBJ2-1; 7 nucleotides align to TRBD1. Per germline, CDR1 SGHRS and CDR2 YFSETQ. The junction had 3 bases not matched to a gene; V was cut back by 2 bases and J by 1 base. This CDR3 contains 15 residues. Here the CDR3 reads CASSFTGASYNEQFF. CDR3 nucleotide sequence: TGCGCCAGCAGCTTTACAGGGGCTTCCTACAATGAGCAGTTCTTC. Together with reference TRBV5-1 and TRBJ2-1, the CDR3 gives the full variable domain: KAGVTQTPRYLIKTRGQQVTLSCSPISGHRSVSWYQQTPGQGLQFLFEYFSETQRNKGNFPGRFSGRQFSNSRSEMNVSTLELGDSALYLCASSFTGASYNEQFFGPGTRLTVL.

This clonotype showed up just a few times. CDR3 protein: CASSLGQGLSEAFF. For the CDR3, the DNA is TGTGCCAGCAGCTTGGGACAGGGGTTATCTGAAGCTTTCTTT. The chain couples TRBV12-3 or TRBV12-4 to TRBJ1-1; 10 bases are a match to TRBD1. The CDR3 has 14 amino acids. After removal of 6 bases from V and 6 bases from J, the junction contained 7 bases not matched to a gene.

This clonotype was seen repeatedly, ten times or more. V usage is TRBV6-6 and J usage is TRBJ1-1; a possible D gene is TRBD1 (5 bases). The CDR3 has 12 residues. Germline assignment: CDR1 MNHNY and CDR2 SVGAGI (reference sequence). V dropped 6 bases and J dropped 11 bases, with 16 bases sitting between them. CDR3: CASSQGNGRAFF. The CDR3 DNA is TGTGCCAGCAGCCAGGGAAATGGGAGGGCTTTCTTT.

This sequence joins TRBV6-1 and TRBJ1-6, with 7 bases fitting TRBD1. The V gene end was trimmed by 10 bases and the J gene end by 10 bases; junction bases not matched to a gene: 16. CDR3 length: 15 residues. Germline values: CDR1 MNHNS, CDR2 SASEGT. CDR3: CATERQGGLNSPLHF. The CDR3 nucleotides are TGTGCCACCGAGCGACAGGGCGGCTTAAACTCACCCCTCCACTTT.

By share of the sample, this clonotype is medium-sized. The chain carries TRBV6-1 and TRBJ2-7; tentative D call: TRBD1 (5 bases). CDR1 is MNHNS, CDR2 SASEGT, per germline. This CDR3 has 14 residues. Trimming stripped 6 bases from V and 0 bases from J, with 12 bases between. CDR3 in amino acids: CASRRGQSSYEQYF. For the CDR3, the DNA is TGTGCCAGCAGAAGGGGCCAGAGCTCCTACGAGCAGTACTTC.

This chain links TRBV10-3 with TRBJ1-2; 8 bases fit TRBD1. The CDR3 covers 13 residues. The trim removed 10 bases at V and 7 bases at J, leaving 11 bases unmatched. Germline lookup yields CDR1 ENHRY and CDR2 SYGVKD. CDR3 amino acids: CATRDRSASGYTF. The CDR3 DNA reads as TGTGCCACCCGGGACAGGTCCGCATCTGGCTACACCTTC.

This clonotype is termed medium-sized. V and J are TRBV5-1 and TRBJ1-2; D gene ambiguous. The ends were cut back, 1 base at V and 1 base at J, with 5 bases in the middle. This CDR3 has 13 amino acids. Germline loops: CDR1 SGHRS, CDR2 YFSETQ. The CDR3 coding sequence is TGCGCCAGCAGCTTGAGTAGTAACTATGGCTACACCTTC. Its translation: CASSLSSNYGYTF.

The rearrangement joins TRBV20-1 to TRBJ2-5; 7 bases align to TRBD1. CDR1 and CDR2 from the germline V gene are DFQATT and SNEGSKA (reference sequence). The V and J ends lost 2 bases and 4 bases, in that order; junction bases with no gene match: 4. The CDR3 has 13 residues. The CDR3: CSARRDRRETQYF. CDR3 DNA sequence: TGCAGTGCTAGACGGGACAGAAGAGAGACCCAGTACTTC.

The V gene is TRBV12-3 or TRBV12-4, the J gene TRBJ1-2; 8 bases agree with TRBD1. CDR3 length: 15 residues. V was clipped by 8 bases and J by 1 base; unmatched bases: 9. The CDR3 sequence: CASGLTGEYNYGYTF. The CDR3 region has the DNA TGTGCCAGCGGCCTGACAGGGGAATATAACTATGGCTACACCTTC.

The chain joins TRBV20-1 to TRBJ2-7, with 10 nucleotides matching TRBD2. CDR1 and CDR2 (germline): DFQATT, SNEGSKA (reference sequence). Unmatched junction bases numbered 13, after V lost 6 bases and J lost 2 bases. The CDR3 length is 16 residues. The CDR3 coding sequence is TGCAGTGCCGACCTCCCTAGCGGGAGTTTCCCCTACGAGCAGTACTTC. This gives the protein CSADLPSGSFPYEQYF.

The rearrangement uses TRBV29-1 and TRBJ2-7, with 8 bases identical to TRBD1. The ends lost 6 bases at V and 2 bases at J; junction bases unmatched: 6. CDR1 and CDR2 (germline): SQVTM, ANQGSEA. CDR3 length: 13 amino acids. The CDR3 spells CSVRDRTTYEQYF. CDR3 nucleotides: TGCAGCGTGAGGGACAGGACAACCTACGAGCAGTACTTC.

This clonotype was counted at least ten times. V usage is TRBV7-9 and J usage is TRBJ2-2; weak D call: TRBD1 (6 bases). Germline CDR1 SEHNR, CDR2 FQNEAQ (reference sequence). Trimming left V 2 bases short and J 6 bases short, with 13 bases between. The CDR3 covers 15 residues. The CDR3 DNA is TGTGCCAGCAGCTTAACAGGGCCGAGGGCCGGGGAGCTGTTTTTT. This sequence encodes CASSLTGPRAGELFF.